Listed here is a single TCR beta chain. The RNA input was roughly 0.45 to 1 ug, and it was reverse transcribed with random hexamers. TCRdb re-analysed the immunoSEQ multiplex PCR reads in MiXCR, keeping a single row per CDR3 protein. The sample lists 140,000 to 150,000 distinct CDR3 sequences, 95% seen once, with 0.095% to 0.14% in the top ten. This sample is part of a study of CD8 T cells in Susac syndrome. CDR3 length equals 15 residues. The germline V gene encodes CDR1 MDHEN and CDR2 SYDVKM. V gave up 5 bases and J gave up 3 bases; unmatched junction bases: 6. This clonotype originated in a human donor with multiple sclerosis. The chain carries TRBV28 and TRBJ1-5; 8 nucleotides match TRBD1. Sequencing was performed on CD4+ T cells from PBMCs. CDR3 in amino acids: CASSPGGTLNQPQHF. The DNA of the CDR3 is TGTGCCAGCAGTCCAGGGGGCACCCTCAATCAGCCCCAGCATTTT.